The sample holds a few counts of the clone carrying this T cell receptor beta chain. Its antigen is undetermined. CDR1 is LNHDA and CDR2 is SQIVND in the germline V gene (reference sequence). The CDR3 covers 13 residues. Trimming removed 4 bases from V and 3 bases from J, with 9 bases in between. The sample originates from a study of T cell responses to AZD1222 COVID-19 vaccine. General study findings and limits: At 160-218 and 743-854, vaccine-associated CD4 TCRs were dominant, and they spanned spike.

Data came from immunoSEQ multiplex PCR; TCRdb stores just in-frame clones and leaves some out. The sample lists 150,000 or so clones; about 87% were seen once. This chain uses TRBV19 with TRBJ1-2, with a possible D match to TRBD1 (5 bases). This specimen was peripheral blood, taken on day 0 of MenACWY control vaccination. The receptor's source is an adult in good health. Here the CDR3 reads CASSSRDYYGYTF. CDR3 in DNA: TGTGCCAGTAGTAGCAGGGATTACTATGGCTACACCTTC.